Below are 7 T cell receptor beta chains sequenced from a single sample in a study of cytomegalovirus exposure and HLA in healthy donors. Some clones are missing from TCRdb's copy, which holds only in-frame ones; the method was immunoSEQ multiplex PCR. This sample yields about 150,000 clones, of which about 89% are seen a single time; around 3.4% belongs to the top ten. The sequenced material came from PBMCs. These receptors all stem from a woman younger than 30 in good health and CMV-seropositive.

This chain joins TRBV28 and TRBJ2-5; D is unresolved. Trimming pared 6 bases from V and 1 base from J, leaving 12 bases between. This CDR3 has 14 amino acids. CDR1 and CDR2 (germline): MDHEN, SYDVKM. CDR3 coding DNA: TGTGCCAGCAGGTCCGCAGGTTTCCAAGAGACCCAGTACTTC. Protein product: CASRSAGFQETQYF.

V gene TRBV2 combines with J gene TRBJ2-5, with 8 bases matching TRBD2. The CDR3 has 16 amino acids. The J segment lost 6 bases and the V segment lost 6 bases, leaving 15 bases of the junction unmatched. From germline, CDR1 is SNHLY and CDR2 FYNNEI. The CDR3 nucleotides are TGTGCCAGCAGGACTAGCGAGGCTTTGAGTACGCAGACCCAGTACTTC. This gives the protein CASRTSEALSTQTQYF.

V and J are TRBV19 and TRBJ2-5; 11 bases are shared with TRBD1. CDR1 and CDR2 from the germline V gene are LNHDA and SQIVND (reference sequence). CDR3 size: 15 residues. Trimming at V came to 9 bases and at J to 4 bases, leaving 10 bases not matched to a gene. The CDR3: CARGRDRGGGETQYF. CDR3 nucleotides: TGTGCCAGGGGACGGGACAGGGGGGGAGGAGAGACCCAGTACTTC.

The chain links TRBV4-2 to TRBJ2-3, with 7 bases that match TRBD2. The CDR3 extends over 15 amino acids. The germline V gene has CDR1 LGHNA and CDR2 YNFKEQ. Losses at the gene ends were 1 base for V and 6 bases for J; bases not matched to a gene: 7. The CDR3 sequence: CASSQGAGTTDTQYF. The CDR3, as DNA: TGTGCCAGCAGCCAAGGAGCGGGAACAACGGATACGCAGTATTTT.

The chain links TRBV28 to TRBJ2-2; D is possibly TRBD2 (5 bases). Germline-derived CDR1 and CDR2 are MDHEN and SYDVKM. Deletions cut 6 bases from V and 2 bases from J, with 10 bases between. The CDR3 contains 14 residues. The CDR3 DNA sequence: TGTGCCAGCAGAACTGAGGGAAACACCGGGGAGCTGTTTTTT. Translated, it gives CASRTEGNTGELFF.

The chain employs TRBV5-1 and TRBJ1-1, with D possibly being TRBD1 (6 bases). The CDR3 runs 14 residues. V was shortened by 4 bases and J by 3 bases, with 13 bases between the two germline ends. CDR1 is SGHRS and CDR2 is YFSETQ in the germline V gene. CDR3 bases: TGCGCCAGCAGCGGTACAGGGAGGGACACTGAAGCTTTCTTT. It codes for CASSGTGRDTEAFF.

This chain uses TRBV2 with TRBJ2-7, with 7 bases that match TRBD2. Losses at the gene ends were 7 bases for V and 5 bases for J; bases not matched to a gene: 8. The CDR3 has 13 amino acids. The germline V gene has CDR1 SNHLY and CDR2 FYNNEI. This CDR3 is CASNVLALHEQYF. The CDR3 region has the DNA TGTGCCAGCAACGTACTAGCGCTCCACGAGCAGTACTTC.